This T cell receptor beta chain was identified during a study of Ad26.COV2.S vaccination and SARS-CoV-2 variants. This CDR3 is built from 13 residues. Trimming removed 2 bases from V and 4 bases from J, with 8 bases in between. Treatment denoted: roughly 19 received Ad26.COV2.S at low or high dose, single or two shots; 5 received placebo; per-sample allocation not given. Samples were taken on day 63 after the first vaccine or placebo injection. Sequencing was performed with immunoSEQ multiplex PCR; in TCRdb, only in-frame clones are kept and a portion is missing. Of roughly 300,000 clones in the sample, around 89% are singletons; the top ten hold roughly 6%.

Sequences were derived from peripheral blood, sampled in a trial of Ad26.COV2.S vaccine versus placebo. This chain links TRBV12-3 or TRBV12-4 with TRBJ2-5; D is ambiguous. The source of this sequence is a person aged 18 to 65 who received the Ad26.COV2.S COVID-19 vaccine or a placebo. DNA of the CDR3: TGTGCCAGCAGTTTAAATATCGGAGAGACCCAGTACTTC. Amino acid sequence: CASSLNIGETQYF.